This T cell receptor beta chain was observed in a study of cytomegalovirus exposure and HLA in healthy donors. The PCR contained 60 Vbeta and 13 Jbeta primers. Libraries were prepared by immunoSEQ multiplex PCR; TCRdb keeps only in-frame clonotypes and omits some of them. Seen in this sample are about 67,000 clones; the ten most common clones hold more than 5%. Donors counted as nominally healthy when sampled, yet unrecorded immune exposures were likely. To note about this clone: Its antigen is still unknown.

Study results and caveats: Near-uniform donor sequencing depth was presumed by presence/absence analyses. HLA restriction was apparent for most CMV-associated TCR beta chains in a later analysis. Within an earlier analysis, most TCR beta V segments proved productive either about 87% or about 30% of the time.

The sample taken for sequencing was PBMCs. This TCR came from a man between 25 and 39 years old in good health and CMV-seropositive.

In DNA form, the CDR3 reads TGCGCCAGCAGCGGGGACTCCGTTCACGAGCAGTACTTC. This gives the protein CASSGDSVHEQYF. The chain couples TRBV5-1 to TRBJ2-7, with D tentatively TRBD2 (6 bases). The CDR3 sequence is 13 residues long. V was trimmed by 4 bases and J by 5 bases, leaving 13 bases between them. Germline V gives CDR1 SGHRS, CDR2 YFSETQ.